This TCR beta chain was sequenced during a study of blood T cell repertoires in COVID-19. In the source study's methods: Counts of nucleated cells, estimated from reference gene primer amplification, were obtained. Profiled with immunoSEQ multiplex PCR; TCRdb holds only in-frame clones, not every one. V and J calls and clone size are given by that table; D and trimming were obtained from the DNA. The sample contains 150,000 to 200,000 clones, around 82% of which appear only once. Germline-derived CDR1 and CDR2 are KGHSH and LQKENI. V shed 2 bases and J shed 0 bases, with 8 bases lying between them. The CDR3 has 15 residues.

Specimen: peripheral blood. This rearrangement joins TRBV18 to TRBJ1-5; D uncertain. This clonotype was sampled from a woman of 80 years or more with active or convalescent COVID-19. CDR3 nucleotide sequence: TGTGCCAGCTCACCATTGGCGGATAGCAATCAGCCCCAGCATTTT. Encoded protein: CASSPLADSNQPQHF.